What follows are 2 T cell receptor beta chains derived from one specimen sequenced in a study of cytomegalovirus exposure and HLA in healthy donors. Clones were sequenced by immunoSEQ multiplex PCR, and TCRdb holds only the in-frame ones, with some missing. The sample records over 120,000 clones, 94% being singletons. The source material was PBMCs. Receptors were obtained from a man younger than 35 in good health and CMV-seropositive.

The chain recombines TRBV11-2 with TRBJ2-5, with a possible D match to TRBD2 (5 bases). The CDR3 is 19 amino acids. V lost 6 bases, J lost 5 bases, and 31 bases lay in between. The germline V gene has CDR1 SGHAT and CDR2 FQNNGV. CDR3 sequence: CASSLAWPSTRGPGETQYF. Here the CDR3 DNA reads TGTGCCAGCAGTCTTGCTTGGCCTAGCACAAGAGGGCCGGGGGAGACCCAGTACTTC.

The sample holds one count of this clone. This chain links TRBV4-1 with TRBJ2-7, with TRBD2 identical over 10 bases. The CDR3 extends over 14 amino acids. Germline CDR1 and CDR2: MGHRA and YSYEKL. The trim removed 2 bases at V and 5 bases at J, leaving 3 bases unmatched. CDR3 coding DNA: TGCGCCAGCAGCCAACTAGCGGGAGCCCACGAGCAGTACTTC. Its translation: CASSQLAGAHEQYF.